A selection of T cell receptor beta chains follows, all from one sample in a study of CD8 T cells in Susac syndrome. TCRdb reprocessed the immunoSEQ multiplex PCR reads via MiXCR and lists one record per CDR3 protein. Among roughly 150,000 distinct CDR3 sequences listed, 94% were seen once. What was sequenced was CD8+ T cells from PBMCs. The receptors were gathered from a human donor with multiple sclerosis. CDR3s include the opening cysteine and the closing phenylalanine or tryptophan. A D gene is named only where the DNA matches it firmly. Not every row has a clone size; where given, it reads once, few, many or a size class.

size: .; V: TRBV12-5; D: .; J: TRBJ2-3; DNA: TGTGCTAGTGGCTCCCCGAGGGCCGGTACGCAGTATTTT; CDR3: CASGSPRAGTQYF
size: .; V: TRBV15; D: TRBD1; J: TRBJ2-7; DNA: TGTGCCACCAGCTCCGGGACAGGGTTTGCCTACGAGCAGTACTTC; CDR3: CATSSGTGFAYEQYF
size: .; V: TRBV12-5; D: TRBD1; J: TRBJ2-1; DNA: TGTGCTAGTGGAACGGGACAGAGGGAGCAGTTCTTC; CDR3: CASGTGQREQFF
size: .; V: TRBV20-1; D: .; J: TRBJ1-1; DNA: TGCAGTGCTATACTGACTGGGACTGAAGCTTTCTTT; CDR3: CSAILTGTEAFF
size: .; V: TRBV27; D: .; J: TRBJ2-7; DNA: TGTGCCAGCACATCGGCGGGGAACTACGAGCAGTACTTC; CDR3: CASTSAGNYEQYF
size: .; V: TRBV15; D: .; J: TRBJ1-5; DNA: TGTGCCACCAGCAAGACGCGGGTCTTAAATCAGCCCCAGCATTTT; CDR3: CATSKTRVLNQPQHF
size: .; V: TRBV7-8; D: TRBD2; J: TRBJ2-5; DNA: TGTGCCAGCAGCTCCGGGACTATTCGTCAAGAGACCCAGTACTTC; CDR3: CASSSGTIRQETQYF
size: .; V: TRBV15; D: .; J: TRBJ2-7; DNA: TGTGCCACCAGCAGAGATGGCCCGTCAGGTAGGTACGAGCAGTACTTC; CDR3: CATSRDGPSGRYEQYF
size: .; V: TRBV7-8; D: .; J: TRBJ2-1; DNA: TGTGCCAGCAGCTTAGCGTCAGGGGAGGCGAATGAGCAGTTCTTC; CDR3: CASSLASGEANEQFF
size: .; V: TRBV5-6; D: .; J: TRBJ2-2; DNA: TGTGCCAGCAGCTTCTACACCGGGGAGCTGTTTTTT; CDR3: CASSFYTGELFF
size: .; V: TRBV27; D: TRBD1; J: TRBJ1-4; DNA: TGTGCCAGCAGCCGCCGGGACAGGGCGGATGAAAAACTGTTTTTT; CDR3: CASSRRDRADEKLFF
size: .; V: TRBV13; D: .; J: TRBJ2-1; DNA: TGTGCCAGCAGCATGGATGGACTAACCACCTACAATGAGCAGTTCTTC; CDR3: CASSMDGLTTYNEQFF
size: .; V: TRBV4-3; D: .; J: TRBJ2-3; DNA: TGCGCCAGCAGCCAAGATCGTCGGGATACGCAGTATTTT; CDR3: CASSQDRRDTQYF
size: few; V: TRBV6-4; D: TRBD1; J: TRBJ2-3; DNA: TGTGCCAGCAGTGACTCGACAGGGGGCGCAGATACGCAGTATTTT; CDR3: CASSDSTGGADTQYF
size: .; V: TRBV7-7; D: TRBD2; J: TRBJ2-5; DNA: TGTGCTAGCAGTACTAGCGGGGGAGAGACCCAGTACTTC; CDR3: CASSTSGGETQYF
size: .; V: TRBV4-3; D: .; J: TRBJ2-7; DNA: TGCGCCAGCAGCCAAGATATCTCATACTACGAGCAGTACTTC; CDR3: CASSQDISYYEQYF
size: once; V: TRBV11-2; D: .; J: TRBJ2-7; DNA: TGTGCCAGCAGCTTAGCGGTGGTATACGAGCAGTACTTC; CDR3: CASSLAVVYEQYF
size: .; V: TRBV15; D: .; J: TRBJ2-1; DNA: TGTGCCACCAGACCCGTGGTGGATCCCAATGAGCAGTTCTTC; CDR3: CATRPVVDPNEQFF
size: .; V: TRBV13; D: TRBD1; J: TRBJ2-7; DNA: TGTGCCAGCAGCTTAGGCTCGGACAGGGCGTCCCTTTTGAGTGACGAGCAGTACTTC; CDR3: CASSLGSDRASLLSDEQYF
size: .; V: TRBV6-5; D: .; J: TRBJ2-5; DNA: TGTGCCAGCAGTTACCTAAGCGGGCAAGAGACCCAGTACTTC; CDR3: CASSYLSGQETQYF
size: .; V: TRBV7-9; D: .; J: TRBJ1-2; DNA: TGTGCCAGCAGCTTGAGTGAGAGCTACACCTTC; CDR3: CASSLSESYTF